The rows below give T cell receptor beta chains drawn from one sample of a study of blood T cell repertoires in COVID-19. The repertoire was sequenced with immunoSEQ multiplex PCR; TCRdb's copy has only in-frame clones and lacks some. The table shows 250,000 to 300,000 clones, with roughly 90% occurring only once. Material: peripheral blood. Source of these receptors: a woman in her sixties or seventies with acute or convalescent COVID-19. The CDR3 runs from the conserved cysteine through the conserved F or W. A D gene is named only where the DNA matches it firmly. Clone size appears in some rows only: once, few, many, or a class for an expanded clone.

J gene,clone size,D gene,V gene,CDR3 DNA,CDR3 protein
TRBJ1-1,-,-,TRBV7-9,TGTGCCAGCAGCCCTGCGACGGGGAGGAACACTGAAGCTTTCTTT,CASSPATGRNTEAFF
TRBJ2-7,-,TRBD1,TRBV5-4,TGTGCCAGCAGCTTGAGGGGGACAGGGGACTACGAGCAGTACTTC,CASSLRGTGDYEQYF
TRBJ2-7,-,-,TRBV10-3,TGTGCCCATACGAGGGGGACGGCCTACGAGCAGTACTTC,CAHTRGTAYEQYF
TRBJ2-1,-,-,TRBV9,TGTGCCAGCAGCGTAGTGAGAAATGAGCAGTTCTTC,CASSVVRNEQFF
TRBJ1-2,-,-,TRBV5-1,TGCGCCAGCAGCTTGACGGACTATGGCTACACCTTC,CASSLTDYGYTF
TRBJ1-1,-,-,TRBV5-1,TGCGCCAGCAGCGGTACGGGGTTGAACACTGAAGCTTTCTTT,CASSGTGLNTEAFF
TRBJ1-5,-,-,TRBV20-1,TGCAGTGCTAGTGAGGGGCTCAATCAGCCCCAGCATTTT,CSASEGLNQPQHF
TRBJ2-7,once,-,TRBV18,TGTGCCAGCTCGCATCCCTCAGGGGGGCAACACGAGCAGTACTTC,CASSHPSGGQHEQYF
TRBJ2-7,-,-,TRBV13,TGTGCCAGCAGCTTAGGGGTCCGGGTCGAGCAGTACTTC,CASSLGVRVEQYF
TRBJ1-5,-,-,TRBV6-5,TGTGCCAGCAGTCCTCGGGCCGGGGGCAATCAGCCCCAGCATTTT,CASSPRAGGNQPQHF
TRBJ2-7,few,TRBD1,TRBV2,TGTGCCAGCAGTGGCCGACAGGGGGGAACGGTCGAGCAGTACTTC,CASSGRQGGTVEQYF
TRBJ2-7,-,TRBD1,TRBV24-1,TGTGCCACCAGTGATTTGCGGGAAGGGGGCTTGTACGAGCAGTACTTC,CATSDLREGGLYEQYF
TRBJ1-1,-,TRBD1,TRBV18,TGTGCCAGCTCACCACAGGGGGCTAACACTGAAGCTTTCTTT,CASSPQGANTEAFF
TRBJ2-1,-,-,TRBV11-3,TGTGCCAGCAGCTTAGAGACACCCATCGATGAGCAGTTCTTC,CASSLETPIDEQFF
TRBJ2-7,-,TRBD2,TRBV5-6,TGTGCCAGCAGCTCCGGACTAGCGGGACCCTACGAGCAGTACTTC,CASSSGLAGPYEQYF
TRBJ1-1,-,-,TRBV7-9,TGTGCCAGCAGCGAATCACAGGCTGAAGCTTTCTTT,CASSESQAEAFF
TRBJ2-7,few,-,TRBV28,TGTGCCAGCCCTAAGCGGCCAACGGCCTACGAGCAGTACTTC,CASPKRPTAYEQYF